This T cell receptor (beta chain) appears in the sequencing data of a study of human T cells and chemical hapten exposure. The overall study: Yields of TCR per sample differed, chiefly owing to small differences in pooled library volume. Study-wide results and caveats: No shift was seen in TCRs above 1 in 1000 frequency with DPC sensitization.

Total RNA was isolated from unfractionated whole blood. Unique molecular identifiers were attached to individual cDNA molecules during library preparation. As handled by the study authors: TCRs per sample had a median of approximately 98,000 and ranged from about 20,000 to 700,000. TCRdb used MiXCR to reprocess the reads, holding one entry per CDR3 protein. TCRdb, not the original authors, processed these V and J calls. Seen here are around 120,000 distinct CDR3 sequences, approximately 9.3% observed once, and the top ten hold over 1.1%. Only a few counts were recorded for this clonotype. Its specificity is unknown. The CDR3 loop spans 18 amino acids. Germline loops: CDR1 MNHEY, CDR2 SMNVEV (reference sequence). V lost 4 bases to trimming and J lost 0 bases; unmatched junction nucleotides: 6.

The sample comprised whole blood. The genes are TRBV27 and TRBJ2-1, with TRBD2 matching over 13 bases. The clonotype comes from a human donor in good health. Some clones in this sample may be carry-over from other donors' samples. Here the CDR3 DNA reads TGTGCCAGCAGTTCCTGGACTAGCGGGGGTCTCTCCTACAATGAGCAGTTCTTC. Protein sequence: CASSSWTSGGLSYNEQFF.